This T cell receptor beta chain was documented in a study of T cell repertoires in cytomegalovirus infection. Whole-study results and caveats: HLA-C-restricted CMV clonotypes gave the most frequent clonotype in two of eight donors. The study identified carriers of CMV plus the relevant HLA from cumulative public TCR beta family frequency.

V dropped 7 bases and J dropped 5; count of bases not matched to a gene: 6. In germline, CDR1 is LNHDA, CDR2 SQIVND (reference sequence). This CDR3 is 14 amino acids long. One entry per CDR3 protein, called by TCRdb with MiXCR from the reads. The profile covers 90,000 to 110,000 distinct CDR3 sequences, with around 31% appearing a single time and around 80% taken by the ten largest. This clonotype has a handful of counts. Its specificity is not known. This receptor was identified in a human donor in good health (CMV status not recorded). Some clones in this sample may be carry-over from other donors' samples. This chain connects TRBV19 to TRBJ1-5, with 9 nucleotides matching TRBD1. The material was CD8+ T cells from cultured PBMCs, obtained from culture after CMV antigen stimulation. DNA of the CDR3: TGTGCCAGTACCGAGGGACAGGGTGATCAGCCCCAGCATTTT. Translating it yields CASTEGQGDQPQHF.